This is a list of T cell receptor beta chains from one sample in a study of T cell clonotyping in hematopoietic cell transplantation. Sequenced by immunoSEQ multiplex PCR; TCRdb stores in-frame clones only, minus some. In the table there are over 45,000 clones, 65% to 90% of which are singletons. The sample here was peripheral blood mononuclear cells, taken before stem cell transplant. The origin of the receptors is a man aged 55 to 70 with biphenotypic leukemia. Some clones in this sample may be carry-over from other donors' samples. The CDR3 runs from the conserved cysteine through the conserved F or W. The D gene is left open where the match is weak. Some rows mark clone size as missing; the rest say once, few, many or name a class of expanded clone.

j_call | clone_size | d_call | v_call | cdr3_nt | cdr3_aa
TRBJ2-6 | - | TRBD1 | TRBV2 | TGTGCCAGCAGGGGTGACAGGGCCACTGGGGCCAACGTCCTGACTTTC | CASRGDRATGANVLTF
TRBJ1-2 | - | TRBD1 | TRBV5-6 | TGTGCCAGCAGCTTGGCCGGGACAGGCCTCAGGGTCGGTGGCTACACCTTC | CASSLAGTGLRVGGYTF
TRBJ2-3 | once | - | TRBV6-4 | TGTGCCAGCAGTGGGGCCGGGGACACAGATACGCAGTATTTT | CASSGAGDTDTQYF
TRBJ2-7 | - | TRBD2 | TRBV10-3 | TGTGCCATCAATGCGGGAGGGGGACTAGCGGGGTTGATCTCCTACGAGCAGTACTTC | CAINAGGGLAGLISYEQYF
TRBJ1-2 | - | TRBD1 | TRBV7-2 | TGTGCCAGCAGCTCCCGGGACAGGGAGCCTGGCTACACCTTC | CASSSRDREPGYTF
TRBJ2-5 | - | - | TRBV7-8 | TGTGCCAGCAGTTCCCCGACAGCGTACCAAGAGACCCAGTACTTC | CASSSPTAYQETQYF
TRBJ1-4 | - | - | TRBV4-3 | TGCGCCAGCAGCCAAGACTCGAGGGGGACTAATGAAAAACTGTTTTTT | CASSQDSRGTNEKLFF
TRBJ2-7 | - | TRBD2 | TRBV5-1 | TGCGCCAGCAGCCCTCGACAGCGGGAGAGCAACGAGCAGTACTTC | CASSPRQRESNEQYF
TRBJ2-2 | - | - | TRBV2 | TGTGCCAGCACAGCGTCCCCCGGAGGGAAGGAGCTGTTTTTT | CASTASPGGKELFF
TRBJ2-7 | - | - | TRBV28 | TGTGCCAGCAGTTTACAGCTAGCTGGGCAGTACTTC | CASSLQLAGQYF
TRBJ2-7 | - | TRBD2 | TRBV30 | TGTGCCTGGAGTCGGGCTAGCGGGAGGAAGCAGTACTTC | CAWSRASGRKQYF
TRBJ2-2 | - | - | TRBV28 | TGTGCCAGCGACGACAGTAACACCGGGGAGCTGTTTTTT | CASDDSNTGELFF
TRBJ2-7 | - | - | TRBV7-9 | TGTGCCAGCAGCTTTGGCGGGCCCACCTACGAGCAGTACTTC | CASSFGGPTYEQYF
TRBJ2-7 | - | - | TRBV20-1 | TGCAGTGCCACTCACCACGAGCAGTACTTC | CSATHHEQYF
TRBJ2-3 | - | - | TRBV28 | TGTGCCAGCAGTTTATGGCGGGATCTGACAGATACGCAGTATTTT | CASSLWRDLTDTQYF
TRBJ1-1 | once | - | TRBV28 | TGTGCCAGCAGTTTAAACGCACAGGGCCGACTTATGAACACTGAAGCTTTCTTT | CASSLNAQGRLMNTEAFF
TRBJ2-3 | - | - | TRBV19 | TGTGCCAGTAGATCGTGGGAGAGCACAGATACGCAGTATTTT | CASRSWESTDTQYF
TRBJ1-1 | - | - | TRBV9 | TGTGCCAGCAGCGTAGGAGGACAACCGCAAGCTTTCTTT | CASSVGGQPQAFF
TRBJ2-1 | - | - | TRBV4-3 | TGCGCCAGCAGCCAAGATCTGCGGAGACCCTACAATGAGCAGTTCTTC | CASSQDLRRPYNEQFF
TRBJ2-7 | once | - | TRBV27 | TGTGCCAGCAGTGAATTCGGACAGACCTACGAGCAGTACTTC | CASSEFGQTYEQYF
TRBJ2-4 | - | - | TRBV5-1 | TGCGCCAGCAGCTTGGATCGCGGCATTCAGTACTTC | CASSLDRGIQYF
TRBJ2-3 | - | TRBD2 | TRBV19 | TGTGCCAGTAGTACGGGACTAGCGGGAGGGCCGGATACGCAGTATTTT | CASSTGLAGGPDTQYF
TRBJ2-7 | - | TRBD1 | TRBV6-6 | TGTGCCAGCAGTTGGACAGGGGTAGACTACGAGCAGTACTTC | CASSWTGVDYEQYF
TRBJ2-3 | - | TRBD2 | TRBV2 | TGTGCCAGCAGCAAATTTACTAGCGGGAGGGTGTCAGATACGCAGTATTTT | CASSKFTSGRVSDTQYF
TRBJ2-7 | few | - | TRBV2 | TGTGCCAGCAGAGAATTGGGAGCTAGGGCTGAGCAGTACTTC | CASRELGARAEQYF
TRBJ1-5 | - | - | TRBV4-1 | TGCGCCAGCAGCCAAGCGTCGCCGGAGGGTCAGCCCCAGCATTTT | CASSQASPEGQPQHF
TRBJ2-6 | - | - | TRBV2 | TGTGCCACCGGCTCCTTGGACTCTGGGGCCAACGTCCTGACTTTC | CATGSLDSGANVLTF
TRBJ2-3 | - | TRBD1 | TRBV5-4 | TGTGCCAGCAGCCAAGAAGGGGGCAGAGATACGCAGTATTTT | CASSQEGGRDTQYF
TRBJ2-7 | - | - | TRBV5-4 | TGTGCCAGCAGCTTCGACAGTATTGACGAGCAGTACTTC | CASSFDSIDEQYF
TRBJ2-7 | - | - | TRBV7-8 | TGTGCCAGCAGCCCCCAGGGGATGGACAGACTTTCTGGTGGCGAGCAGTACTTC | CASSPQGMDRLSGGEQYF
TRBJ2-2 | - | - | TRBV28 | TGTGCCAGCAGAGAACCAGGGCGGGACACCGGGGAGCTGTTTTTT | CASREPGRDTGELFF
TRBJ2-5 | - | TRBD2 | TRBV6-1 | TGTGCCAGCAGTGAAGCGGGAGGGCCGGAGACCCAGTACTTC | CASSEAGGPETQYF
TRBJ2-7 | - | - | TRBV10-2 | TGCGCCAGCAGTGAGACCTACGAGCAGTACTTC | CASSETYEQYF
TRBJ1-2 | - | TRBD1 | TRBV28 | TGTGCCAGCAGTGCCAAGACAGGGTGGGCCTATGGCTACACCTTC | CASSAKTGWAYGYTF
TRBJ1-2 | medium-sized | - | TRBV7-2 | TGTGCCAGCAGCCCTCAAGAAGGGACTAGCTATGGCTACACCTTC | CASSPQEGTSYGYTF
TRBJ2-7 | - | - | TRBV30 | TGTGCCTGCTTCCTCCGGGACCGGGCGGGCTACGAGCAGTACTTC | CACFLRDRAGYEQYF
TRBJ1-2 | - | TRBD1 | TRBV27 | TGTGCCAGCAGTTTCGTCAACGACAGGGCGAGCTATGGCTACACCTTC | CASSFVNDRASYGYTF
TRBJ1-5 | - | - | TRBV30 | TGTGCCTGGAGGTACAGGAATAGCAATCAGCCCCAGCATTTT | CAWRYRNSNQPQHF
TRBJ2-5 | - | - | TRBV19 | TGTGCCAGTAGTATAGCCCCCAAGGAGACCCAGTACTTC | CASSIAPKETQYF
TRBJ2-2 | - | TRBD1 | TRBV7-2 | TGTGCCAGCAGACTGGACAGGGTGAACACCGGGGAGCTGTTTTTT | CASRLDRVNTGELFF
TRBJ2-1 | - | TRBD2 | TRBV7-2 | TGTGCCAGCAGCTTTGATTTTAATAGCGGGAGGTTCAATGAGCAGTTCTTC | CASSFDFNSGRFNEQFF
TRBJ1-2 | - | - | TRBV5-1 | TGCGCCAGCAGCTTGCAGACAGGTCAATATGGCTACACCTTC | CASSLQTGQYGYTF
TRBJ1-1 | - | TRBD1 | TRBV6-5 | TGTGCCAGCAGCCAAGGGACAGCTGCTTTCTTT | CASSQGTAAFF
TRBJ1-4 | - | - | TRBV30 | TGTGCCTGGAGTGGGGGAAGAAATGAAAAACTGTTTTTT | CAWSGGRNEKLFF
TRBJ1-2 | - | - | TRBV29-1 | TGCAGCGTTGAAGCCATGAGAGGGGATGGCTACACCTTC | CSVEAMRGDGYTF
TRBJ2-5 | - | - | TRBV5-1 | TGCGCCAGCAGCCGTGAGCGGGCGGAAGAGACCCAGTACTTC | CASSRERAEETQYF
TRBJ1-2 | - | - | TRBV4-3 | TGCGCCAGCAGCCAGAACAGGGCCTCCGGCTACACCTTC | CASSQNRASGYTF
TRBJ2-1 | - | - | TRBV28 | TGTGCCAGCAGTTTGCGGGCGGAGTCCTACAATGAGCAGTTCTTC | CASSLRAESYNEQFF
TRBJ1-1 | once | - | TRBV7-9 | TGTGCCAGCAGCTTAGGCACTGAAGCTTTCTTT | CASSLGTEAFF
TRBJ2-2 | - | - | TRBV30 | TGTGCCTGGACCCAGGGGGGCGCCGCGAACACCGGGGAGCTGTTTTTT | CAWTQGGAANTGELFF
TRBJ1-1 | - | - | TRBV4-3 | TGCGCCAGCAGCCAAGAGTGGGGAGTAAACACTGAAGCTTTCTTT | CASSQEWGVNTEAFF
TRBJ2-7 | - | - | TRBV19 | TGTGCCAGTAGTATTTCGGCCGGGACTTACGAGCAGTACTTC | CASSISAGTYEQYF
TRBJ1-2 | - | TRBD1 | TRBV30 | TGTGCCTGGAGTGCGGGACAGGGGGTCTATGGCTACACCTTC | CAWSAGQGVYGYTF
TRBJ2-2 | - | - | TRBV19 | TGTGCCAGTAGCCCCCCTCCAGGGGAGCTGTTTTTT | CASSPPPGELFF
TRBJ2-3 | - | TRBD1 | TRBV5-4 | TGTGCCAGCAGCTCCAATCGACAGGGCGTGACAGATACGCAGTATTTT | CASSSNRQGVTDTQYF
TRBJ2-7 | - | - | TRBV5-4 | TGTGCCAGCAGGATGGGACCGAGCTACGAGCAGTACTTC | CASRMGPSYEQYF
TRBJ2-3 | - | - | TRBV2 | TGTGCCAGCAGTGAGACTAGGAATACGGGTGCGCAGTATTTT | CASSETRNTGAQYF
TRBJ2-7 | - | - | TRBV30 | TGTGCCTGGAACGGGGACTCCTACGAGCAGTACTTC | CAWNGDSYEQYF
TRBJ1-2 | - | - | TRBV2 | TGTGCCAGCAGTGATAACGGGGGGATCGGCTACACCTTC | CASSDNGGIGYTF